This T cell receptor (beta chain) stems from a study of OX40 agonist ivuxolimab in advanced cancers. Turning to the study itself: Ivuxolimab is a fully human IgG2 antibody that activates OX40 (CD134). Every patient in dose escalation had hepatocellular carcinoma, melanoma, renal cell or head and neck cancer. The study, taken as a whole, reports: Nonresponders included some who also had low normalized T-cell clonal expansion. CD4+ T cells averaged fewer expanded clones than CD8+ T cells.

The CDR3 totals 14 residues. The germline gives CDR1 SGDLS, CDR2 YYNGEE. V lost 4 bases to trimming and J lost 7 bases; unmatched junction nucleotides: 7. As for this clone: Its specificity is unknown.

Assay used: immunoSEQ multiplex PCR; TCRdb lists only in-frame clones, some missing. The data show over 55,000 clones, around 90% seen once. This chain joins TRBV9 and TRBJ2-7, with 11 bases aligning to TRBD2. The receptor comes from an adult with an advanced solid tumor such as melanoma, head and neck, liver or kidney cancer. Material: CD4+ or CD8+ T cells sorted from blood, obtained in a trial of the OX40 agonist ivuxolimab. The CDR3 DNA reads TGTGCCAGCAGCAAGCAGGTAGCGGGAGGGGAGCAGTACTTC. It codes for CASSKQVAGGEQYF.